This T cell receptor (beta chain) originates from a study of OX40 agonist ivuxolimab in advanced cancers. Here immunoSEQ multiplex PCR was the method, and the copy in TCRdb shows in-frame clones only, minus some. The sample yields some 99,000 clones, just under 85% seen once. The germline V and J ends were trimmed by 1 base and 4 bases, with 4 bases remaining between them. Germline V lookup: CDR1 SGDLS, CDR2 YYNGEE. The CDR3 contains 12 residues. With respect to this clone: This CDR3 is also generated by other DNA sequences in the sample.

Here the sequenced sample was CD4+ or CD8+ T cells sorted from blood, taken in a trial of the OX40 agonist ivuxolimab. The rearrangement links TRBV9 to TRBJ2-3; D call uncertain. This TCR was sampled from an adult with an advanced solid tumor such as melanoma, head and neck, liver or kidney cancer. CDR3 region: CASSVSADTQYF. CDR3 DNA: TGTGCCAGCAGCGTAAGTGCAGATACGCAGTATTTT.